This is a list of T cell receptor beta chains from one sample in a study of T cell responses to AZD1222 COVID-19 vaccine. TCRdb keeps only in-frame clones here, not all; method: immunoSEQ multiplex PCR. The sample includes more than 95,000 clones, around 89% of them seen just once. The source material was peripheral blood, sampled 28 days after the second AZD1222 dose. Every receptor here comes from an adult who received the AZD1222 COVID-19 vaccine. CDR3s include the opening cysteine and the closing phenylalanine or tryptophan. D genes are given only for firm matches. The size entry is marked missing in some rows and otherwise reads once, few, many or a size class.

j_call: TRBJ2-5; clone_size: .; v_call: TRBV7-3; d_call: .; cdr3_aa: CASSLNGQGPGETQYF; cdr3_nt: TGTGCCAGCAGCTTAAACGGTCAGGGCCCTGGAGAGACCCAGTACTTC
j_call: TRBJ2-1; clone_size: .; v_call: TRBV6-5; d_call: .; cdr3_aa: CASSPGGEQFF; cdr3_nt: TGTGCCAGCAGCCCCGGAGGTGAGCAGTTCTTC
j_call: TRBJ2-3; clone_size: .; v_call: TRBV3-1/TRBV3-2; d_call: .; cdr3_aa: CASSERDPICHQGTQYF; cdr3_nt: TGTGCCAGCAGCGAACGTGATCCCATTTGTCATCAAGGTACGCAGTATTTT
j_call: TRBJ1-5; clone_size: .; v_call: TRBV7-2; d_call: TRBD1; cdr3_aa: CASSLGRQGQPQHF; cdr3_nt: TGTGCCAGCAGCTTAGGACGACAGGGACAGCCCCAGCATTTT
j_call: TRBJ1-3; clone_size: once; v_call: TRBV11-2; d_call: .; cdr3_aa: CASSPITGSGNTIYF; cdr3_nt: TGTGCCAGCAGCCCAATAACAGGGTCTGGAAACACCATATATTTT
j_call: TRBJ1-4; clone_size: .; v_call: TRBV3-1/TRBV3-2; d_call: TRBD1; cdr3_aa: CASSLHGTGGSGVLFF; cdr3_nt: TGTGCCAGCAGCCTCCACGGGACAGGGGGTTCAGGAGTACTGTTTTTT
j_call: TRBJ1-2; clone_size: .; v_call: TRBV6-5; d_call: .; cdr3_aa: CASKQGVGYGYTF; cdr3_nt: TGTGCCAGCAAACAGGGAGTCGGTTATGGCTACACCTTC
j_call: TRBJ2-7; clone_size: .; v_call: TRBV7-9; d_call: TRBD1; cdr3_aa: CASSFRGQGYYEQYF; cdr3_nt: TGTGCCAGCAGCTTCCGGGGACAGGGGTACTACGAGCAGTACTTC
j_call: TRBJ1-5; clone_size: .; v_call: TRBV27; d_call: .; cdr3_aa: CASSFSGGGQPQHF; cdr3_nt: TGTGCCAGCAGTTTTAGCGGGGGTGGCCAGCCCCAGCATTTT
j_call: TRBJ1-5; clone_size: .; v_call: TRBV6-5; d_call: TRBD1; cdr3_aa: CASRQDRGQGQPQHF; cdr3_nt: TGTGCCAGCAGACAAGACAGGGGGCAGGGTCAGCCCCAGCATTTT
j_call: TRBJ1-1; clone_size: .; v_call: TRBV28; d_call: .; cdr3_aa: CASSLWGEAFF; cdr3_nt: TGTGCCAGCAGTTTATGGGGGGAAGCTTTCTTT
j_call: TRBJ2-7; clone_size: .; v_call: TRBV6-5; d_call: .; cdr3_aa: CASGRAGHYYEQYF; cdr3_nt: TGTGCCAGCGGGCGGGCCGGACATTACTACGAGCAGTACTTC
j_call: TRBJ2-1; clone_size: .; v_call: TRBV7-9; d_call: TRBD2; cdr3_aa: CASSLTGTSGPYNEQFF; cdr3_nt: TGTGCCAGCAGCCTTACCGGGACTAGCGGGCCCTACAATGAGCAGTTCTTC
j_call: TRBJ1-1; clone_size: .; v_call: TRBV5-4; d_call: TRBD1; cdr3_aa: CASSTDRGKAFF; cdr3_nt: TGTGCCAGCAGCACCGACAGGGGGAAAGCTTTCTTT
j_call: TRBJ2-6; clone_size: .; v_call: TRBV4-1; d_call: .; cdr3_aa: CASSQDLSGVGANVLTF; cdr3_nt: TGCGCCAGCAGCCAAGATCTATCAGGGGTTGGGGCCAACGTCCTGACTTTC
j_call: TRBJ1-5; clone_size: .; v_call: TRBV4-1; d_call: .; cdr3_aa: CASSPRGTAQPQHF; cdr3_nt: TGCGCCAGCAGCCCCAGGGGAACAGCCCAGCCCCAGCATTTT
j_call: TRBJ1-2; clone_size: .; v_call: TRBV6-4; d_call: TRBD1; cdr3_aa: CASRQTGEDGYTF; cdr3_nt: TGTGCCAGCAGGCAGACAGGGGAGGATGGCTACACCTTC
j_call: TRBJ1-2; clone_size: .; v_call: TRBV7-3; d_call: TRBD1; cdr3_aa: CASSSNSGGGYTF; cdr3_nt: TGTGCCAGCAGCTCCAATTCAGGGGGAGGCTACACCTTC
j_call: TRBJ2-5; clone_size: .; v_call: TRBV28; d_call: TRBD2; cdr3_aa: CASRFLAGVETQYF; cdr3_nt: TGTGCCAGCAGATTCCTAGCGGGCGTGGAGACCCAGTACTTC
j_call: TRBJ2-7; clone_size: .; v_call: TRBV6-5; d_call: TRBD1; cdr3_aa: CASSYGPDRGYEQYF; cdr3_nt: TGTGCCAGCAGTTACGGTCCGGACAGGGGCTACGAGCAGTACTTC
j_call: TRBJ2-5; clone_size: once; v_call: TRBV18; d_call: .; cdr3_aa: CASSPPPPLGETQYF; cdr3_nt: TGTGCCAGCTCACCACCTCCACCTCTCGGGGAGACCCAGTACTTC
j_call: TRBJ2-7; clone_size: .; v_call: TRBV9; d_call: .; cdr3_aa: CASSVGQNYEQYF; cdr3_nt: TGTGCCAGCAGCGTAGGGCAGAACTACGAGCAGTACTTC
j_call: TRBJ2-7; clone_size: .; v_call: TRBV4-1; d_call: .; cdr3_aa: CASSQDLRGSRGYEQYF; cdr3_nt: TGCGCCAGCAGCCAAGACCTTCGCGGCAGTCGGGGCTACGAGCAGTACTTC
j_call: TRBJ1-1; clone_size: .; v_call: TRBV18; d_call: .; cdr3_aa: CASSPNRGDTEAFF; cdr3_nt: TGTGCCAGCTCACCTAACCGAGGGGACACTGAAGCTTTCTTT
j_call: TRBJ2-2; clone_size: .; v_call: TRBV5-4; d_call: TRBD2; cdr3_aa: CASSSLGLAAGGELFF; cdr3_nt: TGTGCCAGCAGCTCCTTAGGACTAGCGGCGGGCGGGGAGCTGTTTTTT
j_call: TRBJ2-5; clone_size: .; v_call: TRBV5-1; d_call: .; cdr3_aa: CASSFGVQETQYF; cdr3_nt: TGCGCCAGCAGCTTTGGGGTTCAAGAGACCCAGTACTTC
j_call: TRBJ1-5; clone_size: .; v_call: TRBV7-3; d_call: .; cdr3_aa: CASSPQGGQPQHF; cdr3_nt: TGTGCCAGCAGCCCGCAGGGTGGTCAGCCCCAGCATTTT
j_call: TRBJ1-1; clone_size: .; v_call: TRBV11-3; d_call: .; cdr3_aa: CASSLGGATEAFF; cdr3_nt: TGTGCCAGCAGCTTAGGCGGGGCTACCGAAGCTTTCTTT
j_call: TRBJ2-1; clone_size: .; v_call: TRBV27; d_call: .; cdr3_aa: CASGLLSYNEQFF; cdr3_nt: TGTGCCAGCGGTCTTTTATCCTACAATGAGCAGTTCTTC
j_call: TRBJ1-2; clone_size: .; v_call: TRBV15; d_call: TRBD1; cdr3_aa: CATSRDGTGNYGYTF; cdr3_nt: TGTGCCACCAGCAGAGATGGGACAGGGAACTATGGCTACACCTTC
j_call: TRBJ1-2; clone_size: few; v_call: TRBV2; d_call: .; cdr3_aa: CASSEALARTWGYTF; cdr3_nt: TGTGCCAGCAGTGAAGCGCTCGCCAGAACGTGGGGCTACACCTTC
j_call: TRBJ1-5; clone_size: .; v_call: TRBV9; d_call: .; cdr3_aa: CASAPDGSNQPQHF; cdr3_nt: TGTGCCAGCGCGCCGGACGGAAGCAATCAGCCCCAGCATTTT
j_call: TRBJ2-1; clone_size: .; v_call: TRBV27; d_call: TRBD2; cdr3_aa: CASSLSTSPPYNEQFF; cdr3_nt: TGTGCCAGCAGTTTATCGACTAGCCCCCCCTACAATGAGCAGTTCTTC
j_call: TRBJ1-4; clone_size: .; v_call: TRBV18; d_call: .; cdr3_aa: CASSPFTGSSTNEKLFF; cdr3_nt: TGTGCCAGCTCACCATTCACAGGGAGTTCAACTAATGAAAAACTGTTTTTT
j_call: TRBJ1-3; clone_size: .; v_call: TRBV28; d_call: .; cdr3_aa: CASSLWATNSGNTIYF; cdr3_nt: TGTGCCAGCAGTTTATGGGCTACCAACTCTGGAAACACCATATATTTT
j_call: TRBJ1-2; clone_size: .; v_call: TRBV5-6; d_call: .; cdr3_aa: CASSLDPGADYGYTF; cdr3_nt: TGTGCCAGCAGCTTGGATCCCGGTGCAGACTATGGCTACACCTTC
j_call: TRBJ2-7; clone_size: .; v_call: TRBV5-1; d_call: .; cdr3_aa: CASSPFLGAVYEQYF; cdr3_nt: TGCGCCAGCAGCCCGTTTCTGGGTGCGGTCTACGAGCAGTACTTC
j_call: TRBJ2-7; clone_size: .; v_call: TRBV5-5; d_call: .; cdr3_aa: CASSLVSGQSYEQYF; cdr3_nt: TGTGCCAGCAGCTTGGTGTCAGGGCAGTCCTACGAGCAGTACTTC
j_call: TRBJ2-2; clone_size: .; v_call: TRBV10-2; d_call: .; cdr3_aa: CASSAITGELFF; cdr3_nt: TGCGCCAGCAGTGCTATAACCGGGGAGCTGTTTTTT
j_call: TRBJ1-1; clone_size: .; v_call: TRBV4-2; d_call: TRBD1; cdr3_aa: CASSRGDSSGEAFF; cdr3_nt: TGTGCCAGCAGCCGGGGGGACAGCTCGGGAGAAGCTTTCTTT
j_call: TRBJ2-7; clone_size: .; v_call: TRBV6-2/TRBV6-3; d_call: TRBD1; cdr3_aa: CASSLRDRARNEQYF; cdr3_nt: TGTGCCAGCAGCCTTCGGGACAGGGCAAGGAACGAGCAGTACTTC
j_call: TRBJ2-5; clone_size: .; v_call: TRBV5-6; d_call: .; cdr3_aa: CASTPRPGLETQYF; cdr3_nt: TGTGCCAGCACCCCACGGCCAGGGTTAGAGACCCAGTACTTC
j_call: TRBJ1-5; clone_size: once; v_call: TRBV7-8; d_call: .; cdr3_aa: CASSRGPNNQPQHF; cdr3_nt: TGTGCCAGCAGCCGGGGTCCTAATAATCAGCCCCAGCATTTT
j_call: TRBJ2-1; clone_size: once; v_call: TRBV10-3; d_call: .; cdr3_aa: CAISESAGEASYNEQFF; cdr3_nt: TGTGCCATCAGTGAGTCGGCAGGGGAGGCGTCCTACAATGAGCAGTTCTTC
j_call: TRBJ2-2; clone_size: .; v_call: TRBV5-1; d_call: .; cdr3_aa: CASSLGGPTRGRNGELFF; cdr3_nt: TGCGCCAGCAGCTTGGGGGGCCCCACCCGGGGGCGCAACGGGGAGCTGTTTTTT
j_call: TRBJ2-1; clone_size: .; v_call: TRBV6-2/TRBV6-3; d_call: TRBD2; cdr3_aa: CASSPGIGTRGGGYNEQFF; cdr3_nt: TGTGCCAGCAGCCCCGGTATTGGGACTAGGGGGGGAGGTTACAATGAGCAGTTCTTC
j_call: TRBJ1-2; clone_size: .; v_call: TRBV5-6; d_call: .; cdr3_aa: CASSLWEGNYGYTF; cdr3_nt: TGTGCCAGCAGCTTATGGGAGGGGAACTATGGCTACACCTTC
j_call: TRBJ1-1; clone_size: .; v_call: TRBV29-1; d_call: .; cdr3_aa: CSVQYTGRRTEAFF; cdr3_nt: TGCAGCGTTCAATATACAGGGCGAAGAACTGAAGCTTTCTTT
j_call: TRBJ1-2; clone_size: .; v_call: TRBV11-3; d_call: .; cdr3_aa: CASSPGGWSGYTF; cdr3_nt: TGTGCCAGCTCCCCGGGGGGCTGGAGTGGCTACACCTTC
j_call: TRBJ2-7; clone_size: .; v_call: TRBV18; d_call: .; cdr3_aa: CASSPPVIHSYEQYF; cdr3_nt: TGTGCCAGCTCACCACCGGTTATCCACTCCTACGAGCAGTACTTC
j_call: TRBJ2-7; clone_size: .; v_call: TRBV4-1; d_call: .; cdr3_aa: CASSQAGDSYEQYF; cdr3_nt: TGCGCCAGCAGCCAAGCGGGGGACTCCTACGAGCAGTACTTC
j_call: TRBJ1-2; clone_size: .; v_call: TRBV5-5; d_call: TRBD1; cdr3_aa: CASIDRGRGYGYTF; cdr3_nt: TGTGCCAGCATCGACAGGGGAAGGGGCTATGGCTACACCTTC
j_call: TRBJ2-1; clone_size: .; v_call: TRBV11-2; d_call: TRBD1; cdr3_aa: CASSLGQGISYNEQFF; cdr3_nt: TGTGCCAGCAGCTTGGGACAGGGAATCTCCTACAATGAGCAGTTCTTC
j_call: TRBJ2-7; clone_size: .; v_call: TRBV7-2; d_call: .; cdr3_aa: CASRLAGGTNYEQYF; cdr3_nt: TGTGCCAGCAGACTCGCTGGAGGGACGAACTACGAGCAGTACTTC
j_call: TRBJ2-4; clone_size: .; v_call: TRBV6-1; d_call: .; cdr3_aa: CASSDDWENIQYF; cdr3_nt: TGTGCCAGCAGTGACGACTGGGAAAACATTCAGTACTTC
j_call: TRBJ1-2; clone_size: .; v_call: TRBV29-1; d_call: .; cdr3_aa: CSGMAANYGYTF; cdr3_nt: TGCAGCGGGATGGCAGCTAACTATGGCTACACCTTC
j_call: TRBJ2-1; clone_size: .; v_call: TRBV9; d_call: TRBD1; cdr3_aa: CASSSGQGAVWNEQFF; cdr3_nt: TGTGCCAGCAGCTCCGGACAGGGGGCGGTTTGGAATGAGCAGTTCTTC
j_call: TRBJ2-1; clone_size: .; v_call: TRBV7-7; d_call: .; cdr3_aa: CASSLAEEGATEQFF; cdr3_nt: TGTGCTAGCAGCTTAGCGGAAGAGGGGGCCACTGAGCAGTTCTTC
j_call: TRBJ1-2; clone_size: .; v_call: TRBV11-3; d_call: .; cdr3_aa: CASSGWGFSNYGYTF; cdr3_nt: TGTGCCAGCAGCGGTTGGGGGTTTTCGAACTATGGCTACACCTTC
j_call: TRBJ1-5; clone_size: .; v_call: TRBV7-2; d_call: .; cdr3_aa: CASSRNGNQPQHF; cdr3_nt: TGTGCCAGCAGCCGAAACGGCAATCAGCCCCAGCATTTT